The 21 T cell receptor beta chains below come from one sample, sequenced in a study of blood T cell repertoires in COVID-19 (dated by TCRdb to about 2020). Libraries were constructed by the immunoSEQ multiplex PCR assay. TCRdb re-hosts the immuneACCESS table, in-frame sequences only. Its copies lack some clones; in the studies checked, an unresolved V gene accounts for under half of them, and the cause for the rest is not known. For this sample there are roughly 200,000 clones; 65% to 90% appear just once. The top ten clones comprise approximately 6% of the sample. The specimen was peripheral blood. These TCRs come from a man at least 80 years old with acute or convalescent COVID-19.

The chain combines TRBV6-1 with TRBJ2-3; D is undetermined. V shed 2 bases and J shed 4 bases, with 7 bases lying between them. The CDR3 loop spans 13 amino acids. The germline gives CDR1 MNHNS, CDR2 SASEGT. The CDR3 region is CASSESRADTQYF. CDR3 nucleotide sequence: TGTGCCAGCAGTGAATCACGCGCAGATACGCAGTATTTT.

The genes are TRBV7-3 and TRBJ2-5; TRBD1 agrees at 7 bases. Trimming removed 5 bases from V and 3 bases from J; junction bases left unmatched: 9. This CDR3 region has 15 residues. Germline V gives CDR1 SGHTA, CDR2 FQGTGA. Written as DNA, the CDR3 is TGTGCCAGCAGCCTACAGGGGTTAGATAAAGAGACCCAGTACTTC. Its protein product is CASSLQGLDKETQYF.

The J gene is TRBJ1-4, the V gene TRBV5-6; 9 bases match TRBD1. This CDR3 spans 17 amino acids. From germline, CDR1 is SGHDT and CDR2 YYEEEE. V gave up 3 bases and J gave up 11 bases; unmatched junction bases: 17. The CDR3 DNA reads TGTGCCAGCAGCTATCGTCCCGGGACAGGGTTCGGGAGGAAACTGTTTTTT. Encoded protein: CASSYRPGTGFGRKLFF.

The chain uses TRBV19 and TRBJ2-2, with a weak D call TRBD2 (7 bases). This CDR3 is 12 amino acids long. The ends were cut back, 4 bases at V and 13 bases at J, with 13 bases in the middle. Germline CDR1 LNHDA, CDR2 SQIVND (reference sequence). The CDR3 loop reads CASSKQGGRLFF. For the CDR3, the DNA is TGTGCCAGTAGTAAACAGGGAGGGAGGCTGTTTTTT. Variable domain in full (rest from reference TRBV19 and TRBJ2-2): DGGITQSPKYLFRKEGQNVTLSCEQNLNHDAMYWYRQDPGQGLRLIYYSQIVNDFQKGDIAEGYSVSREKKESFPLTVTSAQKNPTAFYLCASSKQGGRLFFGEGSRLTVL.

The count of this clone is one. The chain uses TRBV7-8 and TRBJ2-2; 7 nucleotides align to TRBD2. The CDR3 length is 15 residues. The germline CDR1 and CDR2 sequences are SGHVS and FQNEAQ. Trimming took 7 bases from V and 8 from J; bases not matched to a gene: 13. The CDR3 DNA reads TGTGCCAGCAATGATCAAGCGGGGTCGAGAGGGGAGCTGTTTTTT. Amino acid sequence: CASNDQAGSRGELFF.

The V call is TRBV10-3, the J call TRBJ2-7; TRBD2 matches at 9 bases. From germline, CDR1 is ENHRY and CDR2 SYGVKD. The CDR3 totals 13 residues. The trim removed 4 bases at V and 5 bases at J, leaving 3 bases unmatched. The CDR3 here is CAISVAGVDEQYV. The DNA for the CDR3 is TGTGCCATCAGTGTAGCGGGAGTGGACGAGCAGTACGTC.

The chain recombines TRBV27 with TRBJ2-1; D not certain. V was shortened by 2 bases and J by 0 bases, with 11 bases between the two germline ends. In germline, CDR1 is MNHEY, CDR2 SMNVEV (reference sequence). The CDR3 sequence is 16 residues long. CDR3 in amino acids: CASSLLSSSSYNEQFF. CDR3 in DNA: TGTGCCAGCAGTTTACTAAGCTCTTCCTCCTACAATGAGCAGTTCTTC.

This clone was detected once. The CDR3 DNA reads as TGTGCCAGCAGTTTATCGCCTAGCGGGAAGATTGAGCAGTTCTTC. Translated: CASSLSPSGKIEQFF. This rearrangement joins TRBV27 to TRBJ2-1; 9 bases align to TRBD2. Germline CDR1 and CDR2: MNHEY and SMNVEV (reference sequence). The trim removed 0 bases at V and 9 bases at J, leaving 6 bases unmatched. CDR3 length: 15 amino acids.

The V and J genes are TRBV27 and TRBJ1-5; D is unclear. This CDR3 has 15 residues. Germline V CDR1 and CDR2: MNHEY, SMNVEV (reference sequence). The V and J ends lost 3 bases and 1 base respectively, with 10 bases between them. CDR3 residues: CASSLGVRSNQPQHF. In nucleotides, the CDR3 is TGTGCCAGCAGTTTGGGTGTCAGGAGCAATCAGCCCCAGCATTTT.

The genes are TRBV5-4 and TRBJ2-7; maybe TRBD1 (5 bases). The CDR3 runs to 13 residues. The V gene's germline CDR1 is SGHNT and CDR2 YYREEE (reference sequence). V shed 2 bases and J shed 6 bases, with 12 bases lying between them. This CDR3 reads CASSLSKGSEQYF. The CDR3 DNA is TGTGCCAGCAGCTTAAGTAAGGGGTCCGAGCAGTACTTC.

This clone was seen more than once but under ten times. The V call is TRBV5-4, the J call TRBJ2-2; D is ambiguous. CDR3 size: 13 residues. Germline loops: CDR1 SGHNT, CDR2 YYREEE (reference sequence). V was pared by 4 bases and J by 6 bases, with 10 bases between. The CDR3 nucleotides read TGTGCCAGCAGCGCCTTCGAGGCCGGGGAGCTGTTTTTT. It encodes CASSAFEAGELFF.

This chain joins TRBV6-1 and TRBJ1-5; D is possibly TRBD1 (6 bases). With 2 bases removed from V and 3 bases from J, the gap between germline ends came to 8 bases. This CDR3 region has 14 residues. Per germline, CDR1 MNHNS and CDR2 SASEGT. The CDR3 DNA is TGTGCCAGCAGTGAACGGGGGGCCAATCAGCCCCAGCATTTT. Protein product: CASSERGANQPQHF.

The chain has TRBV7-2 and TRBJ1-6; D might be TRBD1 (5 bases). The V and J ends lost 1 base and 5 bases respectively, with 9 bases between them. The V gene's germline CDR1 is SGHTA and CDR2 FQGNSA. The CDR3 loop spans 15 amino acids. CDR3 in DNA: TGTGCCAGCAGCTTAGGGGGCACGGATAATTCACCCCTCCACTTT. Its protein is CASSLGGTDNSPLHF.

The chain couples TRBV7-3 to TRBJ2-5; D is undetermined. The CDR3 has 14 amino acids. Germline values: CDR1 SGHTA, CDR2 FQGTGA. V was trimmed by 6 bases and J by 2 bases, leaving 13 bases between them. CDR3 coding DNA: TGTGCCAGCAGACTAATGATAGCTCAAGAGACCCAGTACTTC. Its translation: CASRLMIAQETQYF.

V gene TRBV29-1 combines with J gene TRBJ2-1; TRBD1 aligns across 12 bases. The CDR3 has 15 amino acids. CDR1 and CDR2 (germline): SQVTM, ANQGSEA. Trimming removed 6 bases from V and 5 bases from J; junction bases left unmatched: 8. CDR3 residues: CSVLPGTGGNNEQFF. Here the CDR3 DNA reads TGCAGCGTCCTCCCAGGGACAGGGGGCAACAATGAGCAGTTCTTC.

The V and J genes are TRBV7-9 and TRBJ2-2; 8 bases agree with TRBD2. Germline V CDR1 and CDR2: SEHNR, FQNEAQ (reference sequence). The CDR3 is 17 residues long. After removal of 2 bases from V and 0 bases from J, the junction contained 5 bases not matched to a gene. CDR3 coding DNA: TGTGCCAGCAGCTTATTACTAGCGGTTACGAACACCGGGGAGCTGTTTTTT. Its protein is CASSLLLAVTNTGELFF.

CDR3 sequence (DNA): TGTGCCAGCAGCGTACATACGGGACAGGGGCCAGAGACCCAGTACTTC. Residues: CASSVHTGQGPETQYF. The chain carries TRBV9 and TRBJ2-5; 10 bases are shared with TRBD1. The CDR3 sequence is 16 residues long. J was trimmed by 4 bases and V by 1 base; bases with no gene match: 7. The germline V gene has CDR1 SGDLS and CDR2 YYNGEE.

The chain is built from TRBV7-9 and TRBJ1-2, with D uncertain. Germline CDR1 and CDR2: SEHNR and FQNEAQ (reference sequence). This CDR3 contains 12 residues. Trimming cost V 1 base and J 8 bases, with 8 bases left between them. CDR3 nucleotides: TGTGCCAGCAGCTTAGGCAATGGCGGCTACACCTTC. Its protein product is CASSLGNGGYTF.

The chain is built from TRBV11-2 and TRBJ2-3, with 9 bases matching TRBD2. Germline V lookup: CDR1 SGHAT, CDR2 FQNNGV. V shed 8 bases and J 4 bases; nucleotides not matched to a gene: 7. The CDR3 has 14 amino acids. The CDR3 is CASGREGLADTQYF. CDR3 bases: TGTGCCAGCGGGCGGGAGGGCCTCGCAGATACGCAGTATTTT.

V usage is TRBV28 and J usage is TRBJ2-1; TRBD1 is a possible D gene (5 bases). From germline, CDR1 is MDHEN and CDR2 SYDVKM. The CDR3 has 11 residues. V was cut by 4 bases and J by 10 bases, with 8 bases left in between. CDR3 residues: CASSWGREQFF. Written as DNA, the CDR3 is TGTGCCAGCAGTTGGGGCAGAGAGCAGTTCTTC.

About this clone itself: The same CDR3 is also encoded by other DNA sequences in this sample. The chain employs TRBV6-2 or TRBV6-3 and TRBJ2-1; TRBD2 is a possible D gene (6 bases). Germline values: CDR1 MNHEY, CDR2 SVGEGT. Trimming stripped 6 bases from V and 3 bases from J, with 9 bases between. There are 13 residues in the CDR3. This CDR3 is CASSRDFYNEQFF. The CDR3 DNA follows: TGTGCCAGCAGCCGGGACTTCTACAATGAGCAGTTCTTC.